Listed here are 22 T cell receptor beta chains from one sample, sequenced in a study of shared clonotypes between healthy human individuals. TCRdb's table, derived via immunoSEQ multiplex PCR, lists solely in-frame clones and lacks some. This table has some 2.1 million clones, 85% to 95% appearing once. CD8 cells regarded as naive lacked CD45RO, were positively chosen for CCR7, and omitted terminally differentiated effector memory CD45RA+ cells. Sequences were obtained from naive CD8+ T cells from PBMCs. Receptors were obtained from a man aged 18 to 30 in good health. Some clones in this sample may be carry-over from other donors' samples.

The rearrangement links TRBV7-9 to TRBJ2-3; 7 nucleotides match TRBD1. Germline V gene sequence: CDR1 SEHNR, CDR2 FQNEAQ (reference sequence). This CDR3 is built from 15 residues. V trimming: 5 bases; J trimming: 3 bases; junction bases outside the gene matches: 8. The DNA for the CDR3 is TGTGCCAGCAGCCCAGACAGGGTCAGTACAGATACGCAGTATTTT. It translates to CASSPDRVSTDTQYF.

The chain is built from TRBV28 and TRBJ2-2; D gene unclear. CDR1 MDHEN and CDR2 SYDVKM come from the germline V gene. The ends were cut back, 3 bases at V and 5 bases at J, with 7 bases in the middle. The CDR3 spans 13 residues. The CDR3, as DNA: TGTGCCAGCAGTTTCGTCCTAACCGGGGAGCTGTTTTTT. Translated, it gives CASSFVLTGELFF.

As regards this clone: The junction and the germline gene differ at one end; a read error may be behind it. V and J are TRBV29-1 and TRBJ2-7; TRBD2 might be the D (6 bases). The germline gives CDR1 SQVTM, CDR2 ANQGSEA. The length of the CDR3 is 16 residues. The CDR3 coding sequence is TGCAGCGCTGAAGTAGGAGGTGGCGGGGTTACCTACGAGCAGTACTTC. Its translation: CSAEVGGGGVTYEQYF.

The J gene is TRBJ2-6, the V gene TRBV6-5; D is unclear. Germline loops: CDR1 MNHEY, CDR2 SVGAGI. The V gene lost 5 bases and the J gene lost 0 bases, with 8 bases spanning the gap. The length of the CDR3 is 15 residues. The CDR3 DNA reads as TGTGCCAGCAGTACCAAGAACTCTGGGGCCAACGTCCTGACTTTC. Protein product: CASSTKNSGANVLTF.

J is TRBJ2-1 and V is TRBV5-6; 15 bases match TRBD2. After removal of 3 bases from V and 7 bases from J, the junction contained 2 bases not matched to a gene. CDR1 and CDR2 from the germline V gene are SGHDT and YYEEEE. There are 15 residues in the CDR3. The CDR3: CASSWGTSGRNEQFF. The CDR3 DNA reads TGTGCCAGCAGCTGGGGGACTAGCGGGAGGAATGAGCAGTTCTTC.

This chain uses TRBV28 with TRBJ2-1, with D uncertain. Trimming removed 6 bases at V and 0 bases at J, with 12 bases between. Germline CDR1 reads MDHEN; CDR2 reads SYDVKM. The CDR3 totals 15 residues. The CDR3 DNA reads TGTGCCAGCAGCTGGGTGGGGTTCTCCTACAATGAGCAGTTCTTC. Translated: CASSWVGFSYNEQFF.

This chain joins TRBV11-2 and TRBJ2-5; maybe TRBD2 (6 bases). This CDR3 spans 14 amino acids. V shed 4 bases and J shed 0 bases, with 9 bases lying between them. From germline, CDR1 is SGHAT and CDR2 FQNNGV. The CDR3 loop is CASSSRLDQETQYF. CDR3 sequence (DNA): TGTGCCAGCAGCTCGCGACTAGACCAAGAGACCCAGTACTTC.

This chain joins TRBV7-8 and TRBJ2-7, with TRBD2 as a possible D gene (5 bases). The CDR3 has 16 residues. Germline V gene sequence: CDR1 SGHVS, CDR2 FQNEAQ. Trimming pared 5 bases from V and 5 bases from J, leaving 22 bases between. The CDR3, as DNA: TGTGCCAGCAGCCACCCCGGACTGGCCGCGGAGAACGAGCAGTACTTC. This codes for CASSHPGLAAENEQYF.

This clone appeared a single time. The chain uses TRBV2 and TRBJ2-7, with 8 bases that match TRBD2. Per germline, CDR1 SNHLY and CDR2 FYNNEI. J was trimmed by 3 bases and V by 6 bases; bases with no gene match: 7. The CDR3 has 14 amino acids. CDR3 region: CASRAGTRNYEQYF. As DNA, the CDR3 is TGTGCCAGCAGAGCCGGGACTAGAAACTACGAGCAGTACTTC.

This chain joins TRBV9 and TRBJ2-1; 10 bases are shared with TRBD2. This CDR3 region has 14 residues. Trimming took 3 bases from V and 8 from J; bases not matched to a gene: 5. Per the germline V gene, CDR1 is SGDLS and CDR2 is YYNGEE. This CDR3 reads CASSASGRAHEQFF. The CDR3 coding sequence is TGTGCCAGCAGCGCAAGCGGGAGGGCCCATGAGCAGTTCTTC.

This clone was observed a few times. This rearrangement joins TRBV30 to TRBJ1-1, with D uncertain. This CDR3 has 14 residues. V was cut by 4 bases and J by 2 bases, with 14 bases left in between. Germline lookup yields CDR1 GTSNPN and CDR2 SVGIG (reference sequence). The CDR3 spells CAWNRVSDNTEAFF. DNA for the CDR3: TGTGCCTGGAATCGCGTGTCCGATAACACTGAAGCTTTCTTT.

The V gene is TRBV5-6, the J gene TRBJ2-6, with 11 nucleotides matching TRBD1. V shed 4 bases and J 12 bases; nucleotides not matched to a gene: 9. This CDR3 comprises 15 residues. From germline, CDR1 is SGHDT and CDR2 YYEEEE. The CDR3: CASSTGQGDSLVLTF. The CDR3 nucleotides read TGTGCCAGCAGCACGGGACAGGGGGACTCACTCGTCCTGACTTTC.

Details on this clone: This sample also contains other DNA sequences that code for the same CDR3. V usage is TRBV9 and J usage is TRBJ1-5; D is uncertain. V was pared by 0 bases and J by 2 bases, with 3 bases between. The germline gives CDR1 SGDLS, CDR2 YYNGEE. The CDR3 length is 13 residues. CDR3 amino acids: CASSVVGNQPQHF. The CDR3 coding sequence is TGTGCCAGCAGCGTAGTTGGCAATCAGCCCCAGCATTTT.

A single count supports this clone. This chain joins TRBV28 and TRBJ1-1, with 8 positions matching TRBD1. This CDR3 region has 12 residues. Germline values: CDR1 MDHEN, CDR2 SYDVKM. The junction had 8 bases not matched to a gene; V was cut back by 6 bases and J by 11 bases. In nucleotides, the CDR3 is TGTGCCAGCAGCCCAGGGGGCGCGGGGGCTTTCTTT. Encoded protein: CASSPGGAGAFF.

The rearrangement links TRBV5-5 to TRBJ2-7, with 8 bases matching TRBD1. CDR3 length: 15 residues. Germline CDR1 is SGHKS and CDR2 is YYEKEE (reference sequence). Unmatched junction bases numbered 9, after V lost 2 bases and J lost 5 bases. The CDR3 here is CASSFGQGPLHEQYF. The CDR3 bases are TGTGCCAGCAGCTTTGGACAGGGTCCTCTCCACGAGCAGTACTTC.

J is TRBJ2-7 and V is TRBV13, with 7 positions matching TRBD2. Per germline, CDR1 PRHDT and CDR2 FYEKMQ (reference sequence). The CDR3 consists of 14 residues. J was trimmed by 5 bases and V by 5 bases; bases with no gene match: 9. The CDR3 region has the DNA TGTGCCAGCAGCCTAACGGCGGGAGTGGACGAGCAGTACTTC. Its translation: CASSLTAGVDEQYF.

The V gene is TRBV28, the J gene TRBJ2-4; weak D call: TRBD1 (6 bases). Germline V gene sequence: CDR1 MDHEN, CDR2 SYDVKM. The CDR3 length is 16 residues. Trimming took 5 bases from V and 3 from J, leaving 17 bases between them. The DNA for the CDR3 is TGTGCCAGCAGTACCCCAGGGGAGATGGGCAAAAACATTCAGTACTTC. Protein sequence: CASSTPGEMGKNIQYF.

The chain recombines TRBV28 with TRBJ1-1; D is uncertain. V dropped 5 bases and J dropped 3 bases, with 1 base sitting between them. The CDR3 has 10 residues. Germline values: CDR1 MDHEN, CDR2 SYDVKM. This chain's CDR3 is CASSHTEAFF. The CDR3 coding sequence is TGTGCCAGCAGTCACACTGAAGCTTTCTTT.

In nucleotides, the CDR3 is TGTGCCAGCAGCCACAATCACAGCCCTCCCTATGGCTACACCTTC. Amino acid sequence: CASSHNHSPPYGYTF. The chain links TRBV11-2 to TRBJ1-2; D not resolved. The germline V and J ends were trimmed by 5 bases and 4 bases, with 17 bases remaining between them. The germline V gene has CDR1 SGHAT and CDR2 FQNNGV. This CDR3 comprises 15 residues.

This chain joins TRBV29-1 and TRBJ1-1; TRBD1 aligns across 9 bases. Germline V gives CDR1 SQVTM, CDR2 ANQGSEA. V shed 3 bases and J 4 bases; nucleotides not matched to a gene: 9. The CDR3 extends over 15 amino acids. The CDR3 nucleotides are TGCAGCGTTGAGAGGGACAGGGCCCTAGGCACTGAAGCTTTCTTT. This sequence encodes CSVERDRALGTEAFF.

V usage is TRBV7-9 and J usage is TRBJ2-5; 10 bases are a match to TRBD1. The junction had 7 bases not matched to a gene; V was cut back by 2 bases and J by 4 bases. The CDR3 totals 16 residues. CDR1 is SEHNR and CDR2 is FQNEAQ in the germline V gene (reference sequence). This CDR3 is CASSLPLDRGRETQYF. CDR3 nucleotide sequence: TGTGCCAGCAGCTTACCCCTTGACAGGGGGCGAGAGACCCAGTACTTC.

The chain joins TRBV9 to TRBJ2-1; TRBD1 matches 11 bases. Unmatched junction bases numbered 15, after V lost 3 bases and J lost 4 bases. The CDR3 consists of 19 residues. Germline CDR1 SGDLS, CDR2 YYNGEE. The chain's CDR3 is CASSATGTGGNLFYNEQFF. The CDR3 nucleotides are TGTGCCAGCAGCGCAACCGGGACAGGGGGAAACCTCTTTTACAATGAGCAGTTCTTC.